This TCR beta chain was sequenced during a study of blood T cell repertoires in COVID-19. Study-level background: Material from acute and convalescent COVID-19 was sourced from the United States, Italy and Spain. T cells, B-cell-depleted T cells, or PBMCs supplied cDNA or gDNA.

Original analysis: Researchers report that nucleated cell counts were estimated from reference gene primer amplification. Method: immunoSEQ multiplex PCR; TCRdb's copy keeps in-frame clones and lacks some. V, J and clone size were drawn from that table, and D and trimming were deduced from the DNA. The sample holds some 97,000 clones, 70% to 80% seen once. The CDR3 loop spans 21 amino acids. Germline V lookup: CDR1 KGHDR, CDR2 SFDVKD. Trimming at V came to 3 bases and at J to 2 bases, leaving 17 bases not matched to a gene. The chain uses TRBV24-1 and TRBJ1-5, with 11 bases identical to TRBD1. The receptor's source is a woman in her seventies with acute or convalescent COVID-19. The specimen sequenced was peripheral blood. CDR3 residues: CATSDGVGQGVRIVGNQPQHF. DNA for the CDR3: TGTGCCACCAGTGATGGGGTGGGACAGGGGGTTCGAATAGTGGGCAATCAGCCCCAGCATTTT.